Listed below are T cell receptor beta chains from one sample, sequenced in a study of radiation and T cells in renal cell carcinoma. Profiled with immunoSEQ multiplex PCR; TCRdb holds only in-frame clones, not every one. The sample contains more than 95,000 clones, roughly four fifths of which appear only once. The source was blood, collected from a patient whose treatment included radiotherapy and nephrectomy. The receptors were gathered from an older woman with renal cell carcinoma. Both conserved end residues are part of each CDR3. A D gene is named only where the DNA matches it firmly. Clone size is not always given. Where it is, it says once, few, many or a class for expanded clones.

D	V	J	size	CDR3	DNA
.	TRBV11-2	TRBJ1-1	.	CASSPGGWNTEAFF	TGTGCCAGCAGCCCCGGCGGATGGAACACTGAAGCTTTCTTT
TRBD1	TRBV5-1	TRBJ2-5	.	CASSFTGTGEETQYF	TGCGCCAGCAGCTTTACCGGGACAGGGGAAGAGACCCAGTACTTC
.	TRBV2	TRBJ2-7	.	CASSELAGALLNNYEQYF	TGTGCCAGCAGTGAACTCGCGGGGGCCTTATTAAACAACTACGAGCAGTACTTC
.	TRBV7-6	TRBJ2-6	.	CASSLEGSSSGANVLTF	TGTGCCAGCAGCTTAGAGGGCAGCAGCTCTGGGGCCAACGTCCTGACTTTC
.	TRBV14	TRBJ2-1	few	CASSQDGSNEQFF	TGTGCCAGCAGCCAAGATGGTAGCAATGAGCAGTTCTTC
TRBD1	TRBV7-9	TRBJ1-2	few	CASSSWRGPSDGYTF	TGTGCCAGCAGCTCCTGGAGGGGGCCAAGCGATGGCTACACCTTC
.	TRBV4-3	TRBJ1-1	.	CASSHGGYTEAFF	TGCGCCAGCAGCCATGGGGGTTACACTGAAGCTTTCTTT
.	TRBV6-1	TRBJ1-1	.	CASRAGVAGTEAFF	TGTGCCAGCAGAGCAGGGGTTGCGGGGACTGAAGCTTTCTTT
.	TRBV28	TRBJ2-7	.	CASSSSQGEQYF	TGTGCCAGCAGTTCATCACAAGGCGAGCAGTACTTC
.	TRBV7-9	TRBJ2-3	.	CASSLGKVAISTDTQYF	TGTGCCAGCAGCTTAGGGAAAGTAGCGATCAGCACAGATACGCAGTATTTT
.	TRBV9	TRBJ1-6	.	CASSVAGTYSPLHF	TGTGCCAGCAGCGTAGCCGGGACATACTCACCCCTCCACTTT
.	TRBV18	TRBJ1-2	.	CASSPATDHGYTF	TGTGCCAGCTCACCTGCGACAGACCATGGCTACACCTTC
.	TRBV19	TRBJ2-1	.	CASSIRRGAYNEQFF	TGTGCCAGTAGTATCAGGCGGGGTGCCTACAATGAGCAGTTCTTC
.	TRBV5-1	TRBJ1-4	.	CASSLLSGSEKLFF	TGCGCCAGCAGCTTGTTGTCAGGGTCTGAAAAACTGTTTTTT
TRBD1	TRBV27	TRBJ1-2	.	CASSLGQGNYGYTF	TGTGCCAGCAGTCTCGGACAGGGCAACTATGGCTACACCTTC
TRBD1	TRBV5-5	TRBJ1-2	.	CASSPRGQGEHYGYTF	TGTGCCAGCAGCCCTAGAGGACAGGGGGAGCACTATGGCTACACCTTC
TRBD1	TRBV2	TRBJ1-4	.	CASRRGQRGEKLFF	TGTGCCAGCAGGAGGGGACAGCGGGGTGAAAAACTGTTTTTT
.	TRBV6-6	TRBJ2-1	.	CASSRDGRYNEQFF	TGTGCCAGCAGTAGGGACGGGCGATACAATGAGCAGTTCTTC
TRBD1	TRBV29-1	TRBJ2-1	.	CSVAAIGGYEQFF	TGCAGCGTCGCCGCTATAGGGGGCTATGAGCAGTTCTTC
.	TRBV19	TRBJ1-2	few	CASIPGITRGDYGYTF	TGTGCCAGTATCCCGGGGATCACGCGAGGAGACTATGGCTACACCTTC
TRBD1	TRBV2	TRBJ2-3	.	CASKRQGNTDTQYF	TGTGCCAGCAAGAGACAGGGGAACACAGATACGCAGTATTTT
.	TRBV6-5	TRBJ1-2	.	CASSYSSGAKGYTF	TGTGCCAGCAGTTACTCTTCGGGGGCGAAGGGCTACACCTTC
TRBD1	TRBV7-9	TRBJ1-2	.	CASSLGTGERWYGYTF	TGTGCCAGCAGCTTAGGGACAGGGGAGAGGTGGTATGGCTACACCTTC
.	TRBV18	TRBJ1-1	.	CASSPDRSVEAFF	TGTGCCAGCTCACCAGACCGGTCCGTTGAAGCTTTCTTT
.	TRBV5-8	TRBJ1-5	.	CASSLGDRSYQPQHF	TGTGCCAGCAGCTTGGGAGACAGGTCTTATCAGCCCCAGCATTTT
.	TRBV19	TRBJ1-2	.	CASEGHIYGYTF	TGTGCCAGTGAGGGACATATCTATGGCTACACCTTC
.	TRBV4-1	TRBJ2-7	.	CASSQDLGIGPVSEQYF	TGCGCCAGCAGCCAAGATCTAGGAATAGGGCCGGTAAGCGAGCAGTACTTC
.	TRBV18	TRBJ1-5	.	CASSPNAAQIGNQPQHF	TGTGCCAGCTCACCGAATGCAGCCCAGATTGGCAATCAGCCCCAGCATTTT
TRBD1	TRBV28	TRBJ2-7	once	CASITGTGAYERYF	TGTGCCAGCATTACCGGGACAGGGGCCTACGAGCGGTACTTC
.	TRBV7-9	TRBJ1-6	.	CASSLGRDSPLHF	TGTGCCAGCAGCTTAGGGAGAGATTCACCCCTCCACTTT
TRBD1	TRBV28	TRBJ1-1	few	CASNPDRGKNTEAFF	TGTGCCAGCAACCCCGACAGGGGTAAGAACACTGAAGCTTTCTTT
TRBD2	TRBV25-1	TRBJ2-3	.	CASSATSGSTDTQYF	TGTGCCAGCAGTGCCACTAGCGGAAGCACAGATACGCAGTATTTT
TRBD1	TRBV5-1	TRBJ1-5	.	CASSQFPLDREYQPQHF	TGCGCCAGCAGCCAATTTCCCTTAGACAGGGAGTATCAGCCCCAGCATTTT
.	TRBV7-2	TRBJ2-5	.	CASSLAVSLSQETQYF	TGTGCCAGCAGCTTAGCAGTATCCCTATCACAAGAGACCCAGTACTTC
.	TRBV7-2	TRBJ2-2	.	CASSSINSGTGAGELFF	TGTGCCAGCAGCTCCATAAATAGCGGGACAGGAGCCGGGGAGCTGTTTTTT
.	TRBV25-1	TRBJ2-2	.	CASSRRRRGAVF	TGTGCCAGCAGCAGAAGGAGGCGGGGAGCTGTTTTT
.	TRBV6-4	TRBJ1-2	.	CASTDGRMTWSF	TGTGCCAGCACCGACGGCAGGATGACTTGGTCCTTC
TRBD1	TRBV6-5	TRBJ1-2	.	CASRRDRGYGYTF	TGTGCCAGCAGGAGGGACAGGGGCTATGGCTACACCTTC
TRBD2	TRBV29-1	TRBJ2-4	.	CSVSLTSGSSDIQYF	TGCAGCGTGTCGCTGACTAGCGGGAGTAGCGACATTCAGTACTTC
TRBD1	TRBV11-2	TRBJ2-7	.	CASSFRTGPYEQYF	TGTGCCAGCAGCTTCCGGACAGGCCCCTACGAGCAGTACTTC
.	TRBV11-2	TRBJ2-6	.	CASSLDIWPSGANVLTF	TGTGCCAGCAGCTTAGACATCTGGCCCTCTGGGGCCAACGTCCTGACTTTC
.	TRBV19	TRBJ2-7	once	CASKTDTYEQYF	TGTGCCAGTAAAACGGATACCTACGAGCAGTACTTC
TRBD1	TRBV7-6	TRBJ2-1	.	CASSSQGSTYNEQFF	TGTGCCAGCAGCTCACAGGGGAGTACCTACAATGAGCAGTTCTTC
.	TRBV28	TRBJ1-1	few	CASSRTGIMNTEAFF	TGTGCCAGCAGCCGAACAGGGATCATGAACACTGAAGCTTTCTTT
TRBD1	TRBV28	TRBJ2-7	.	CASSFQAGQGEGNEQYF	TGTGCCAGCAGTTTCCAAGCGGGACAGGGGGAAGGAAACGAGCAGTACTTC
.	TRBV6-5	TRBJ2-7	few	CASRNGAVRGYEQYF	TGTGCCAGCAGAAATGGGGCGGTTAGGGGGTACGAGCAGTACTTC
TRBD1	TRBV19	TRBJ1-6	.	CASSNGPGGRNSPLHF	TGTGCCAGTAGCAATGGTCCAGGGGGAAGGAATTCACCCCTCCACTTT
.	TRBV11-2	TRBJ2-7	.	CASSSGLSYEQYF	TGTGCCAGCAGCTCGGGACTGTCCTACGAGCAGTACTTC
TRBD2	TRBV15	TRBJ2-1	.	CATSSSGAPGNEQFF	TGTGCCACCAGCAGCAGCGGGGCCCCGGGGAATGAGCAGTTCTTC
.	TRBV6-6	TRBJ1-1	.	CASSYPPRAFF	TGTGCCAGCAGTTACCCCCCCCGAGCTTTCTTT
.	TRBV7-9	TRBJ2-1	.	CASSLVQGHLGNEQFF	TGTGCCAGCAGCTTAGTTCAGGGTCATTTGGGGAATGAGCAGTTCTTC
.	TRBV7-2	TRBJ1-1	.	CASSIGAPVEAFF	TGTGCCAGCAGCATCGGGGCCCCGGTGGAAGCTTTCTTT
TRBD2	TRBV9	TRBJ2-7	.	CASSVGGPSGGTYEQYF	TGTGCCAGCAGCGTAGGGGGGCCTAGCGGGGGTACCTACGAGCAGTACTTC
TRBD2	TRBV5-1	TRBJ2-1	many	CASSLGGEGSYNEQFF	TGCGCCAGCAGCTTGGGAGGGGAGGGCTCCTACAATGAGCAGTTCTTC
TRBD2	TRBV11-2	TRBJ2-5	once	CASSLSGRQETQYF	TGTGCCAGCAGCTTAAGCGGGAGACAAGAGACCCAGTACTTC
TRBD1	TRBV4-2	TRBJ2-3	.	CASSQPGQVGTDTQYF	TGTGCCAGCAGCCAACCCGGACAGGTTGGCACAGATACGCAGTATTTT
.	TRBV19	TRBJ1-2	.	CASSMGYGLPNYGYTF	TGTGCCAGTAGTATGGGATACGGATTACCTAACTATGGCTACACCTTC